This T cell receptor beta chain was sequenced during a study of shared clonotypes between healthy human individuals. The CDR3 covers 15 residues. Germline V gene lookup returns CDR1 SNHLY and CDR2 FYNNEI. The J segment lost 5 bases and the V segment lost 8 bases, leaving 9 bases of the junction unmatched. Libraries were prepared by immunoSEQ multiplex PCR; TCRdb keeps only in-frame clonotypes and omits some of them. The top ten hold around 2% of the sample, which has around 700,000 clones, approximately 75% seen once. Sequencing used memory CD4+ T cells sorted from blood. Subset given: CD45RA-negative fraction. This rearrangement joins TRBV2 to TRBJ2-1; TRBD2 agrees at 10 bases. The TCR was taken from a young woman in good health. CDR3 amino acids: CASSYVTSGNNEQFF. In nucleotides, the CDR3 is TGTGCCAGCTCCTACGTCACTAGCGGGAACAATGAGCAGTTCTTC.